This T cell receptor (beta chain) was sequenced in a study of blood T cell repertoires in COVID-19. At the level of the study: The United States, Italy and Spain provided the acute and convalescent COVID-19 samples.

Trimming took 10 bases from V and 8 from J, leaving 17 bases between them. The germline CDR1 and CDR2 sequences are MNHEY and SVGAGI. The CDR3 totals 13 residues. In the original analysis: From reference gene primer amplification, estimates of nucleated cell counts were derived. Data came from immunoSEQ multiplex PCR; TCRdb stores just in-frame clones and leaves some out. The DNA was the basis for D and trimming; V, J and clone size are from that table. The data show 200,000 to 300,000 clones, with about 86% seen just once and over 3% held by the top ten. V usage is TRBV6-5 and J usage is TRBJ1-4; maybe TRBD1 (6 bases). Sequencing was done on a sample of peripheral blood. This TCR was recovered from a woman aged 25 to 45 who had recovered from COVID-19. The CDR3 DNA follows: TGTGCCACCCTTCCACAGGGTCGAGAAAAACTGTTTTTT. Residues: CATLPQGREKLFF.